This is a list of T cell receptor beta chains from one sample in a study of PD-1 blockade in mismatch repair-deficient tumors. No antigens are known for them. Assay used: immunoSEQ multiplex PCR; TCRdb lists only in-frame clones, some missing. The sample carries approximately 15,000 clones, 84% recorded once. The sequencing here drew on cells cultured in vitro, taken from a patient treated with pembrolizumab. These receptors were obtained from an adult with mismatch repair-deficient cancer. CDR3s include the opening cysteine and the closing phenylalanine or tryptophan. D genes are given only for firm matches. Clone size, where shown, is once, few, many, or a class for clones that have expanded.

V gene	D gene	J gene	clone size	CDR3 protein	CDR3 DNA
TRBV18	TRBD1	TRBJ1-4	.	CASSPRGLEEKLFF	TGTGCCAGCTCACCAAGGGGGCTGGAGGAAAAACTGTTTTTT
TRBV18	.	TRBJ1-4	.	CASSPPGGQEKLFF	TGTGCCAGCTCACCACCGGGGGGACAAGAAAAACTGTTTTTT
TRBV18	.	TRBJ2-1	.	CASSPIQKGGEQFF	TGTGCCAGCTCACCGATCCAAAAGGGGGGTGAGCAGTTCTTC
TRBV6-5	.	TRBJ1-1	.	CASGPGIMNTEAFF	TGTGCCAGCGGTCCGGGCATCATGAACACTGAAGCTTTCTTT
TRBV10-2	.	TRBJ1-1	.	CASSGQHEAFF	TGCGCCAGCAGTGGACAGCACGAAGCTTTCTTT
TRBV4-1	TRBD1	TRBJ1-2	.	CASSQGQGGNYGYTF	TGCGCCAGCAGCCAGGGACAGGGTGGCAACTATGGCTACACCTTC
TRBV7-9	TRBD2	TRBJ2-3	.	CASSGGDYYF	TGTGCCAGCAGCGGGGGGGACTACTATTTT
TRBV7-3	.	TRBJ2-3	.	CASSLISTPTDTQYF	TGTGCCAGCAGCTTAATCTCTACTCCCACAGATACGCAGTATTTT
TRBV19	.	TRBJ1-1	.	CASSIERKTEAFF	TGTGCCAGTAGTATCGAAAGGAAGACTGAAGCTTTCTTT
TRBV28	.	TRBJ2-7	.	CASSLASEQYF	TGTGCCAGCAGTTTGGCCTCCGAGCAGTACTTC
TRBV19	TRBD1	TRBJ1-2	.	CASYHPGTATNYGYTF	TGTGCCAGCTATCACCCCGGGACAGCCACTAACTATGGCTACACCTTC
TRBV18	TRBD1	TRBJ1-3	.	CASSSSRTGGRGNTIYF	TGTGCCAGCTCATCCTCCCGCACAGGGGGCAGGGGAAACACCATATATTTT
TRBV13	TRBD1	TRBJ1-3	.	CASSFGPQGAAGNTIYF	TGTGCCAGCAGCTTCGGTCCACAGGGGGCTGCTGGAAACACCATATATTTT
TRBV28	TRBD2	TRBJ2-1	.	CASRLLAGGGSSYNEQFF	TGTGCCAGCAGGTTACTAGCGGGAGGGGGGAGCTCCTACAATGAGCAGTTCTTC
TRBV6-5	TRBD1	TRBJ2-1	.	CASSYYSGQGSDEQFF	TGTGCCAGCAGTTACTACTCGGGACAGGGCTCCGATGAGCAGTTCTTC
TRBV9	TRBD1	TRBJ2-7	.	CASSVAPGQGPYEQYF	TGTGCCAGCAGCGTAGCTCCGGGACAGGGACCCTACGAGCAGTACTTC
TRBV7-6	.	TRBJ2-1	.	CASSLDDGYSYEQFF	TGTGCCAGCAGCTTAGATGACGGGTATTCGTATGAGCAGTTCTTC
TRBV28	.	TRBJ2-5	.	CASSLYRQQETQYF	TGTGCCAGCAGTTTATATCGGCAGCAAGAGACCCAGTACTTC
TRBV4-1	.	TRBJ2-7	once	CASSQGGTPGPPRHEQYF	TGCGCCAGCAGCCAAGGAGGGACACCGGGACCTCCCCGGCACGAGCAGTACTTC
TRBV7-8	TRBD1	TRBJ1-1	.	CASSLDRDMNTEAFF	TGTGCCAGCAGCCTAGACAGGGATATGAACACTGAAGCTTTCTTT
TRBV5-1	TRBD1	TRBJ2-7	.	CASSSGTVVSYEQYF	TGCGCCAGCAGCTCCGGGACAGTGGTTTCCTACGAGCAGTACTTC
TRBV19	.	TRBJ1-1	.	CASSIEPLGTEAFF	TGTGCCAGTAGTATAGAACCTCTAGGCACTGAAGCTTTCTTT
TRBV7-2	.	TRBJ1-6	.	CASSLDYSYNSPLHF	TGTGCCAGCAGCTTAGATTACTCCTATAATTCACCCCTCCACTTT
TRBV13	.	TRBJ2-7	.	CASSLGSGQPYEQYF	TGTGCCAGCAGCTTAGGGAGTGGGCAGCCCTACGAGCAGTACTTC
TRBV11-2	TRBD1	TRBJ1-4	.	CASSSRDSEKLFF	TGTGCCAGCAGCTCCCGGGACAGCGAAAAACTGTTTTTT
TRBV28	TRBD1	TRBJ2-3	.	CASSLLGTGGLGTDTQYF	TGTGCCAGCAGTTTATTAGGGACAGGGGGCTTAGGCACAGATACGCAGTATTTT
TRBV27	.	TRBJ2-7	.	CASSSSLGVVFNEQYF	TGTGCCAGCAGCTCATCCCTGGGAGTCGTTTTTAACGAGCAGTACTTC
TRBV6-1	.	TRBJ1-1	.	CASRSAGRLNTEAFF	TGTGCCAGCAGGTCGGCAGGGCGTCTTAACACTGAAGCTTTCTTT
TRBV21-1	.	TRBJ1-4	.	CASSKEHGTPGQGAGRNNEKLFF	TGTGCCAGCAGCAAAGAACACGGAACTCCGGGACAGGGGGCGGGTCGGAATAATGAAAAACTGTTTTTT
TRBV7-9	TRBD2	TRBJ2-5	.	CASRKTSGYQETQYF	TGTGCCAGCAGAAAGACTAGCGGGTACCAAGAGACCCAGTACTTC
TRBV30	TRBD2	TRBJ2-1	once	CAWSSGLANNEQFF	TGTGCCTGGAGTTCGGGACTAGCCAACAATGAGCAGTTCTTC
TRBV4-2	.	TRBJ1-3	.	CASSQGTGSSGNTIYF	TGTGCCAGCAGCCAAGGTACGGGGAGCTCTGGAAACACCATATATTTT
TRBV7-3	TRBD2	TRBJ2-1	once	CASSLAGVSFDEQFF	TGTGCCAGCAGCCTAGCGGGAGTAAGTTTCGATGAGCAGTTCTTC
TRBV7-2	.	TRBJ2-2	few	CASSLRYSVNTGELFF	TGTGCCAGCAGCTTACGGTACAGCGTGAACACCGGGGAGCTGTTTTTT
TRBV11-2	.	TRBJ1-1	.	CASSFRLGGNTEAFF	TGTGCCAGCAGCTTCCGATTGGGGGGGAACACTGAAGCTTTCTTT
TRBV19	TRBD1	TRBJ2-7	.	CASSIRTGGAYEQYF	TGTGCCAGTAGTATCCGGACAGGGGGGGCCTACGAGCAGTACTTC
TRBV30	.	TRBJ1-1	.	CAWAGMRNLNTEAFF	TGTGCCTGGGCCGGGATGCGGAACTTGAACACTGAAGCTTTCTTT
TRBV7-6	.	TRBJ1-2	.	CASSLFAGDGYTF	TGTGCCAGCAGCCTTTTCGCAGGAGATGGCTACACCTTC
TRBV19	TRBD2	TRBJ2-3	.	CASSMGGSGTDTQYF	TGTGCCAGTAGTATGGGGGGGTCAGGCACAGATACGCAGTATTTT
TRBV6-1	TRBD2	TRBJ2-7	.	CASSEGGSYSGLSGNEQYF	TGTGCCAGCAGTGAAGGTGGGAGTTATAGCGGGCTGAGCGGGAACGAGCAGTACTTC
TRBV28	TRBD1	TRBJ2-3	.	CASRLTGGDTQYF	TGTGCCAGCAGACTGACAGGGGGCGATACGCAGTATTTT